These 27 T cell receptor beta chains originate from one sample sequenced in a study of cytomegalovirus exposure and HLA in healthy donors. Assay: immunoSEQ multiplex PCR; the TCRdb copy retains only in-frame clones and omits some. The profile covers some 120,000 clones, with roughly 89% appearing a single time and about 1.9% taken by the ten largest. Sequenced input: PBMCs. All receptors come from a woman under 30 in good health and CMV-seronegative.

The V gene is TRBV7-9, the J gene TRBJ1-1; TRBD1 aligns across 9 bases. Trimming took 6 bases from V and 5 from J; bases not matched to a gene: 7. CDR1 SEHNR and CDR2 FQNEAQ come from the germline V gene (reference sequence). The CDR3 has 14 residues. The CDR3, as DNA: TGTGCCAGCAGTCGTGACAGGGGGGTAACTGAAGCTTTCTTT. This sequence encodes CASSRDRGVTEAFF.

This chain links TRBV27 with TRBJ2-7, with D perhaps matching TRBD2 (6 bases). Trimming removed 2 bases at V and 4 bases at J, with 12 bases between. CDR3 length equals 14 residues. Germline V gene sequence: CDR1 MNHEY, CDR2 SMNVEV (reference sequence). In nucleotides, the CDR3 is TGTGCCAGCAGTTTAGGGGGGACCGCTTACGAGCAGTACTTC. This sequence encodes CASSLGGTAYEQYF.

The CDR3 spells CASYAITGQGASGYTF. CDR3 in DNA: TGTGCCAGCTACGCGATCACGGGACAGGGGGCGTCTGGCTACACCTTC. The chain uses TRBV28 and TRBJ1-2, with 12 bases matching TRBD1. Looked up from germline, CDR1 is MDHEN and CDR2 is SYDVKM. CDR3 length equals 16 residues. Trimming at V came to 8 bases and at J to 7 bases, leaving 14 bases not matched to a gene.

This rearrangement joins TRBV7-3 to TRBJ2-3; TRBD2 matches at 7 bases. CDR3 length: 15 residues. Germline-derived CDR1 and CDR2 are SGHTA and FQGTGA. J gave up 2 bases and V 2 bases, and 4 bases lay outside the gene matches. The DNA of the CDR3 is TGTGCCAGCAGCTTACAGCGGGGCTTCACAGATACGCAGTATTTT. Translated: CASSLQRGFTDTQYF.

The chain links TRBV12-2 to TRBJ1-5. TRBV12-2 is shown as a pseudogene. There are 14 residues in the CDR3. The CDR3 is CASRLVAADSAQHF. Written as DNA, the CDR3 is TGTGCAAGTCGCTTAGTGGCTGCGGATTCAGCCCAGCATTTT.

V gene TRBV6-1 combines with J gene TRBJ2-7; 8 positions match TRBD2. From germline, CDR1 is MNHNS and CDR2 SASEGT. This CDR3 is 14 amino acids long. V was pared by 7 bases and J by 2 bases, with 7 bases of the junction left unmatched. The CDR3 DNA is TGTGCCAGCACCGTGGAGCGGGGGACCTACGAGCAGTACTTC. As protein: CASTVERGTYEQYF.

J is TRBJ2-5 and V is TRBV11-1; 7 bases fit TRBD1. CDR1 is SGHAT and CDR2 is FQDESV in the germline V gene (reference sequence). J lost 10 bases, V lost 5 bases, and 4 bases had no gene match. The CDR3 extends over 11 amino acids. CDR3 sequence reads: CASSTDRVQYF. The CDR3 DNA reads as TGTGCCAGCAGCACAGACAGGGTCCAGTACTTC. Looking up the rest from reference TRBV11-1 and TRBJ2-5 gives the full variable domain: EAEVAQSPRYKITEKSQAVAFWCDPISGHATLYWYRQILGQGPELLVQFQDESVVDDSQLPKDRFSAERLKGVDSTLKIQPAELGDSAMYLCASSTDRVQYFGPGTRLLVL.

V gene TRBV30 combines with J gene TRBJ2-2, with 7 bases aligning to TRBD1. Germline V gene sequence: CDR1 GTSNPN, CDR2 SVGIG (reference sequence). The CDR3 is made up of 14 amino acids. V was pared by 8 bases and J by 4 bases, with 10 bases of the junction left unmatched. The DNA of the CDR3 is TGTGCCACAAGGACAGGCTTACTCACCGGGGAGCTGTTTTTT. The encoded protein is CATRTGLLTGELFF.

This chain connects TRBV4-2 to TRBJ1-1; possible D gene TRBD1, 5 bases. Between the trimmed V and J ends, which lost 8 bases and 1 base, there was a span of 14 bases. CDR1 and CDR2 (germline): LGHNA, YNFKEQ. The CDR3 is made up of 14 amino acids. Here the CDR3 DNA reads TGTGCCAGCGAAAATAGGGGCAGGAACACTGAAGCTTTCTTT. Translating it yields CASENRGRNTEAFF.

The chain uses TRBV6-1 and TRBJ1-5; maybe TRBD1 (6 bases). CDR3 length: 13 amino acids. The V end was cut by 7 bases, the J end by 5 bases, with 12 bases between. The V gene's germline CDR1 is MNHNS and CDR2 SASEGT. The CDR3 here is CASKTGSHQPQHF. CDR3 DNA sequence: TGTGCCAGCAAAACAGGGTCTCATCAGCCCCAGCATTTT.

This chain connects TRBV6-5 to TRBJ2-5, with 12 bases identical to TRBD2. V lost 5 bases, J lost 9 bases, and 7 bases stayed unmatched. There are 14 residues in the CDR3. Germline V gives CDR1 MNHEY, CDR2 SVGAGI. The DNA for the CDR3 is TGTGCCAGCAGTCCGGGACTAGCGGGTTTGGCCCAGTACTTC. Its protein is CASSPGLAGLAQYF.

The rearrangement uses TRBV18 and TRBJ2-5; 7 positions agree with TRBD1. Looked up from germline, CDR1 is KGHSH and CDR2 is LQKENI. The V segment lost 3 bases and the J segment 5 bases; nucleotides outside the gene matches: 3. This CDR3 is 13 amino acids long. The CDR3 sequence: CASSPDREETQYF. In DNA, the CDR3 is TGTGCCAGCTCACCCGACAGGGAGGAGACCCAGTACTTC.

This chain uses TRBV19 with TRBJ2-5, with TRBD1 as a possible D gene (6 bases). Germline V gene sequence: CDR1 LNHDA, CDR2 SQIVND (reference sequence). V gave up 6 bases and J gave up 7 bases, with 21 bases separating them. The CDR3 has 15 amino acids. The CDR3 spells CASSPTGQEGGTQYF. In DNA, the CDR3 is TGTGCCAGTAGCCCCACGGGTCAGGAAGGGGGGACCCAGTACTTC.

This clone has only a few counts. Other nucleotide sequences in the sample specify the same CDR3. This sequence joins TRBV2 and TRBJ2-7; the match to TRBD1 covers 9 bases. V shed 1 base, J shed 2 bases, and the junction held 0 bases outside the gene matches. The CDR3 runs to 14 residues. CDR1 and CDR2 from the germline V gene are SNHLY and FYNNEI. The DNA of the CDR3 is TGTGCCAGCAGTGAAGGGACAGGGGCCTACGAGCAGTACTTC. Translating it yields CASSEGTGAYEQYF.

The chain uses TRBV7-2 and TRBJ2-3; D is ambiguous. The CDR3 covers 14 residues. Trimming left V 8 bases short and J 0 bases short, with 12 bases between. CDR1 and CDR2 from the germline V gene are SGHTA and FQGNSA. The CDR3 DNA reads TGTGCCAGCGGAGCCGTAGGAAGCACAGATACGCAGTATTTT. Its translation is CASGAVGSTDTQYF.

This chain uses TRBV5-8 with TRBJ2-3; the D gene is possibly TRBD1 (6 bases). V lost 1 base and J lost 5, with 11 bases in between. The germline CDR1 and CDR2 sequences are SGHTS and YDEGEE. There are 14 residues in the CDR3. CDR3 DNA: TGTGCCAGCAGCTTGACAGGGCCCCAAGATACGCAGTATTTT. Amino acid sequence: CASSLTGPQDTQYF.

This clone showed up just once. The genes are TRBV27 and TRBJ1-1; 11 positions agree with TRBD1. Per germline, CDR1 MNHEY and CDR2 SMNVEV (reference sequence). Trimming removed 6 bases from V and 5 bases from J; junction bases left unmatched: 8. The CDR3 length is 15 residues. CDR3 protein: CASSPGQGARTEAFF. Written as DNA, the CDR3 is TGTGCCAGCAGCCCAGGACAGGGGGCAAGGACTGAAGCTTTCTTT.

The rearrangement joins TRBV19 to TRBJ2-5; D perhaps matches TRBD2 (6 bases). The CDR3 has 14 amino acids. V was trimmed by 9 bases and J by 1 base, leaving 15 bases between them. CDR1 is LNHDA and CDR2 is SQIVND in the germline V gene (reference sequence). CDR3 bases: TGTGCCAGCGGACGCGGGGAACCCCAAGAGACCCAGTACTTC. It is translated as CASGRGEPQETQYF.

This rearrangement joins TRBV19 to TRBJ1-2, with D perhaps matching TRBD1 (6 bases). V shed 0 bases and J shed 4 bases, with 15 bases lying between them. Germline V gene sequence: CDR1 LNHDA, CDR2 SQIVND (reference sequence). This CDR3 contains 16 residues. CDR3 bases: TGTGCCAGTAGTATAGATCTAGCAGGGGCGCGCTATGGCTACACCTTC. Amino acid sequence: CASSIDLAGARYGYTF. Drawing the rest from reference TRBV19 and TRBJ1-2, the complete variable domain is DGGITQSPKYLFRKEGQNVTLSCEQNLNHDAMYWYRQDPGQGLRLIYYSQIVNDFQKGDIAEGYSVSREKKESFPLTVTSAQKNPTAFYLCASSIDLAGARYGYTFGSGTRLTVV.

The chain is built from TRBV6-5 and TRBJ1-1, with D maybe TRBD1 (6 bases). V gave up 6 bases and J gave up 9 bases, with 14 bases separating them. The germline V gene has CDR1 MNHEY and CDR2 SVGAGI. The CDR3 sequence is 12 residues long. For the CDR3, the DNA is TGTGCCAGCAGCGAGACAGGCGGTAAAGCTTTCTTT. The encoded protein is CASSETGGKAFF.

This rearrangement joins TRBV7-9 to TRBJ2-3; 9 bases agree with TRBD2. CDR1 SEHNR and CDR2 FQNEAQ come from the germline V gene (reference sequence). Trimming removed 8 bases from V and 4 bases from J; junction bases left unmatched: 7. This CDR3 has 14 amino acids. CDR3 sequence (DNA): TGTGCCAGCTCCGAGCGGGGGGCTGCAGATACGCAGTATTTT. Translating it yields CASSERGAADTQYF. The full variable domain, with the rest looked up from reference TRBV7-9 and TRBJ2-3, is DTGVSQNPRHKITKRGQNVTFRCDPISEHNRLYWYRQTLGQGPEFLTYFQNEAQLEKSRLLSDRFSAERPKGSFSTLEIQRTEQGDSAMYLCASSERGAADTQYFGPGTRLTVL.

The rearrangement joins TRBV5-1 to TRBJ2-1, with D perhaps matching TRBD1 (6 bases). CDR3 length equals 14 residues. Germline V gene sequence: CDR1 SGHRS, CDR2 YFSETQ. Trimming stripped 0 bases from V and 2 bases from J, with 6 bases between. DNA for the CDR3: TGCGCCAGCAGCTTGGAGGGGGCCTACAATGAGCAGTTCTTC. It yields the protein CASSLEGAYNEQFF. Based on the CDR3 plus reference TRBV5-1 and TRBJ2-1, the full variable domain is KAGVTQTPRYLIKTRGQQVTLSCSPISGHRSVSWYQQTPGQGLQFLFEYFSETQRNKGNFPGRFSGRQFSNSRSEMNVSTLELGDSALYLCASSLEGAYNEQFFGPGTRLTVL.

The chain couples TRBV28 to TRBJ1-3; 8 bases line up with TRBD1. The CDR3 runs to 16 residues. CDR1 and CDR2 from the germline V gene are MDHEN and SYDVKM. Losses at the gene ends were 6 bases for V and 0 bases for J; bases not matched to a gene: 7. CDR3 sequence: CASRRQGYGSGNTIYF. CDR3 nucleotide sequence: TGTGCCAGCAGGAGACAGGGGTATGGCTCTGGAAACACCATATATTTT.

The CDR3 region is CASSPRLGEQYF. In nucleotides, the CDR3 is TGTGCCAGCAGCCCTAGACTGGGCGAGCAGTACTTC. J is TRBJ2-7 and V is TRBV7-2; D is uncertain. The CDR3 consists of 12 residues. CDR1 and CDR2 from the germline V gene are SGHTA and FQGNSA. V lost 5 bases and J 6 bases, leaving 11 bases between the germline ends.

This clone was observed once. J is TRBJ2-2 and V is TRBV27, with 7 bases that match TRBD2. This CDR3 has 15 amino acids. Germline CDR1 and CDR2: MNHEY and SMNVEV (reference sequence). J lost 6 bases, V lost 6 bases, and 10 bases had no gene match. The CDR3 reads CASRWGGVDPGELFF. The CDR3, as DNA: TGTGCCAGCAGATGGGGGGGAGTGGATCCCGGGGAGCTGTTTTTT.

The V gene is TRBV6-1, the J gene TRBJ1-5; 8 bases line up with TRBD1. V was clipped by 0 bases and J by 4 bases; unmatched bases: 5. Germline values: CDR1 MNHNS, CDR2 SASEGT. The CDR3 totals 16 residues. In DNA, the CDR3 is TGTGCCAGCAGTGAAGCGCGGCGGACAGGGAATCAGCCCCAGCATTTT. As protein: CASSEARRTGNQPQHF.

The chain links TRBV9 to TRBJ2-7; no firm D call. CDR3 length equals 13 residues. Trimming cost V 0 bases and J 12 bases, with 16 bases left between them. Per germline, CDR1 SGDLS and CDR2 YYNGEE. The CDR3 coding sequence is TGTGCCAGCAGCGTAGAGGCGGAAGGAAGTCGGTACTTC. Encoded protein: CASSVEAEGSRYF.